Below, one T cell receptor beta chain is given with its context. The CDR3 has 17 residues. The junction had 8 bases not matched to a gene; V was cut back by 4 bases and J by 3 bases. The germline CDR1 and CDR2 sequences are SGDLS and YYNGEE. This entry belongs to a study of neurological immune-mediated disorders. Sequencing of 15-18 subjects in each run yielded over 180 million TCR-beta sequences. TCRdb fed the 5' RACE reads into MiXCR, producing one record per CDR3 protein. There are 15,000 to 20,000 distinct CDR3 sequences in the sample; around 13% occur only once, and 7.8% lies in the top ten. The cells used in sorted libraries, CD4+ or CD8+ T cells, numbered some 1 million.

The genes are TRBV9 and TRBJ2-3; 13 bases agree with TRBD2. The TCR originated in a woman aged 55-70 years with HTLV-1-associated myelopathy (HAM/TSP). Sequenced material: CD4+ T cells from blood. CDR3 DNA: TGTGCCAGCAGCCCGCCGGGACTAGCGGGATCAACAGATACGCAGTATTTT. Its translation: CASSPPGLAGSTDTQYF.